These T cell receptor beta chains were read from a single sample in a study of blood T cells in healthy people across ages. One entry per CDR3 protein results from TCRdb running MiXCR on the 5' RACE reads. The data show around 1,100,000 distinct CDR3 sequences, 35% to 40% seen once. The sequenced material came from blood. The source is a man between 18 and 29 years old in good health. Each CDR3 is given with its conserved first and last residue. A D gene is named only where the DNA matches it firmly. For some rows the clone size is stated as once, few or many, or as a class when expanded; others skip it.

>TRBJ1-2|NA|TRBV20-1|NA
TGCAGTGCTCCTACTGACCCGTATGGCTCTGGCTACACCTTC
CSAPTDPYGSGYTF
>TRBJ1-4|NA|TRBV7-2|NA
TGTGCCAGCAGTCTCGACGGCGGCCTAGGGGAAAAACTGTTTTTT
CASSLDGGLGEKLFF
>TRBJ2-3|TRBD1|TRBV2|few
TGTGCCAGCAGTGACCCTGACAGGGGGGGTGAGGATACGCAGTATTTT
CASSDPDRGGEDTQYF
>TRBJ2-1|NA|TRBV20-1|NA
TGCAGTGCCCTAAGTGCCAATGAGCAGTTCTTC
CSALSANEQFF
>TRBJ2-1|NA|TRBV25-1|NA
TGTGCCAGCAGTGAAGGAAAGGGTAGCAATGAGCAGTTCTTC
CASSEGKGSNEQFF
>TRBJ1-1|NA|TRBV10-3|NA
TGTGCCATCAGTGAGTCGGGGGCGGGAATGAACACTGAAGCTTTCTTT
CAISESGAGMNTEAFF
>TRBJ1-1|NA|TRBV6-2/TRBV6-3|NA
TGTGCCAGCACCCGTAGCGGGGGAAACACTGAAGCTTTCTTT
CASTRSGGNTEAFF
>TRBJ1-1|NA|TRBV7-2|few
TGTGCCAGCAACTTTCAGGGGCAGGGTAGACATGTAAAGGACACTGAAGCTTTCTTT
CASNFQGQGRHVKDTEAFF
>TRBJ2-7|TRBD2|TRBV20-1|few
TGCAGTGCTCCCGGACTAGCGGGGGGGCTCTACGAGCAGTACTTC
CSAPGLAGGLYEQYF
>TRBJ2-2|NA|TRBV4-3|NA
TGCGCCAGCAGCCCCTTCAAGAACACCGGGGAGCTGTTTTTT
CASSPFKNTGELFF
>TRBJ1-2|NA|TRBV10-2|NA
TGCGCCAGCAGTGAGACCCCGACAGTCGGCTATGGCTACACCTTC
CASSETPTVGYGYTF
>TRBJ1-5|NA|TRBV12-3/TRBV12-4|NA
TGTGCCAGCAGCGTACAGGGTCAACAGCCCCAGCATTTT
CASSVQGQQPQHF
>TRBJ2-7|NA|TRBV5-1|few
TGCGCCAGCACGGGGCAAACCTACGAGCAGTACTTC
CASTGQTYEQYF
>TRBJ2-5|TRBD1|TRBV27|NA
TGTGCCAGCAGTTTATTGGCAGGGGGCTGGTACAATGAGCAGTACTTC
CASSLLAGGWYNEQYF
>TRBJ1-1|NA|TRBV20-1|few
TGCAGTGCCCCACTGGGTGCGGTTGCTGAAGCTTTCTTT
CSAPLGAVAEAFF
>TRBJ2-1|TRBD1|TRBV10-3|NA
TGTGCCATCAGCTGGGGACAGGGAGAATCCAATGAGCAGTTCTTC
CAISWGQGESNEQFF
>TRBJ1-5|NA|TRBV5-1|NA
TGCGCCAGCAGCTTGTGGGGGGATAGCAATCAGCCCCAGCATTTT
CASSLWGDSNQPQHF
>TRBJ1-5|TRBD1|TRBV7-9|NA
TGTGCCAGCAGCCCAGGGGGAGAGCAGCCCCAGCATTTT
CASSPGGEQPQHF
>TRBJ2-5|NA|TRBV20-1|few
TGCAGTGCTAGTGATCAAGAGACCCAGTACTTC
CSASDQETQYF
>TRBJ2-7|NA|TRBV20-1|few
TGCAGTGCTAGAGGGGACGGAGACTACGAGCAGTACTTC
CSARGDGDYEQYF
>TRBJ1-1|NA|TRBV4-1|NA
TGCGCCAGCAGCCAAGATAACGTTATAGCCGACCTCATGAACACTGAAGCTTTCTTT
CASSQDNVIADLMNTEAFF
>TRBJ2-3|TRBD2|TRBV3-1|NA
TGTGCCAGCAGCCTCCTAGCGGGGCGGAAAGATACGCAGTATTTT
CASSLLAGRKDTQYF
>TRBJ1-2|TRBD1|TRBV7-9|NA
TGTGCCAGCAGCTTAGGGTCGGGACAGGGAGTTGGTGGCTACACCTTC
CASSLGSGQGVGGYTF
>TRBJ2-5|NA|TRBV7-9|NA
TGTGCCAGCAGCTTAGTGGGGAGGTTCCAAGAGACCCAGTACTTC
CASSLVGRFQETQYF
>TRBJ1-2|NA|TRBV27|NA
TGTGCCAGCAGTTACGGAGGGGGGGTTGGCTACACCTTC
CASSYGGGVGYTF
>TRBJ1-4|NA|TRBV20-1|few
TGCAGTGCTAGGGAGGTGGTATATGAAAAACTGTTTTTT
CSAREVVYEKLFF
>TRBJ2-5|NA|TRBV6-2/TRBV6-3|NA
TGTGCCAGCAGTCCCCGACAGAGCGAAGAGACCCAGTACTTC
CASSPRQSEETQYF
>TRBJ2-1|TRBD2|TRBV9|NA
TGTGCCAGCAGCGCCCTAGCGGGGGGGGCCGATGAGCAGTTCTTC
CASSALAGGADEQFF
>TRBJ1-5|NA|TRBV7-2|NA
TGTGCCAGCAGCTCCCCTACCGGGAATAGCAATCAGCCCCAGCATTTT
CASSSPTGNSNQPQHF
>TRBJ2-5|NA|TRBV7-2|NA
TGTGCCAGCAGCTATAGGACCGCAGTGTACAATGAGCAGTACTTC
CASSYRTAVYNEQYF
>TRBJ2-1|NA|TRBV6-2/TRBV6-3|NA
TGTGCCAGCCCTACGGGATACTACGAGCAGTTCTTC
CASPTGYYEQFF
>TRBJ2-7|NA|TRBV7-2|few
TGTGCCAGCAGCGCATCCCGGGACCAATTCTACGAGCAGTACTTC
CASSASRDQFYEQYF
>TRBJ2-3|NA|TRBV12-3/TRBV12-4|many
TGTGCCAGCAGTTTCCACGGGTCAGATACGCAGTATTTT
CASSFHGSDTQYF
>TRBJ1-2|NA|TRBV20-1|many
TGCAGTGCTAGAGATCTTAGAGGGGATGGCTACACCTTC
CSARDLRGDGYTF
>TRBJ1-2|TRBD1|TRBV28|NA
TGTGCCAGCAGTTTAGCCGGGACAGGGCAATTTCGGGGCTACACCTTC
CASSLAGTGQFRGYTF
>TRBJ2-7|NA|TRBV7-2|NA
TGTGCCAGCAGCTTTTCCCCGGACAGCTCCTACGAGCAGTACTTC
CASSFSPDSSYEQYF
>TRBJ2-3|NA|TRBV2|NA
TGTGCCAGCAGTGAAGACAGTTACTCCACAGATACGCAGTATTTT
CASSEDSYSTDTQYF
>TRBJ1-2|NA|TRBV20-1|many
TGCAGTGCTGGGGACAACAGGTCGGACTATGGCTACACCTTC
CSAGDNRSDYGYTF
>TRBJ2-3|NA|TRBV5-5|NA
TGTGCCAGCAGCTTGTGGGGCAGCACTAGTACAGATACGCAGTATTTT
CASSLWGSTSTDTQYF
>TRBJ2-3|NA|TRBV6-4|many
TGTGCCAGCAGTTCGCAGGGATTCGGCACAGATACGCAGTATTTT
CASSSQGFGTDTQYF
>TRBJ1-1|NA|TRBV12-3/TRBV12-4|NA
TGTGCCAGCAGTCCTGCCCCTCCTGAAGCTTTCTTT
CASSPAPPEAFF
>TRBJ1-1|NA|TRBV6-2/TRBV6-3|NA
TGTGCCAGCCTCGATGGGGGGCAGAACACTGAAGCTTTCTTT
CASLDGGQNTEAFF
>TRBJ1-2|NA|TRBV25-1|few
TGTGCCAGCAGTGGACCGATTAACTATGGCTACACCTTC
CASSGPINYGYTF
>TRBJ1-1|NA|TRBV9|NA
TGTGCCAGCAGCGCCACAGCAATGAACACTGAAGCTTTCTTT
CASSATAMNTEAFF
>TRBJ2-7|NA|TRBV9|NA
TGTGCCAGCAGCGTATCGGGAACCGGCACCTACGAGCAGTACTTC
CASSVSGTGTYEQYF
>TRBJ2-1|TRBD1|TRBV9|NA
TGTGCCATCAACAAGGGACAGTCCAATGAGCAGTTCTTC
CAINKGQSNEQFF